Below, 25 T cell receptor beta chains from the same sample are listed, as sequenced in a study of cytomegalovirus exposure and HLA in healthy donors. Primers included in the PCR were 60 Vbeta and 13 Jbeta primers. TCRdb's copy holds only in-frame clones and misses some; the assay was immunoSEQ multiplex PCR. This repertoire comprises 70,000 or so clones; its ten largest clones make up 2.4%. The sample was PBMCs. The receptor set was obtained from a female donor in good health and CMV-seropositive.

V and J are TRBV7-9 and TRBJ1-1; D is unresolved. Germline assignment: CDR1 SEHNR and CDR2 FQNEAQ (reference sequence). Trimming removed 5 bases from V and 5 bases from J, with 15 bases in between. The CDR3 length is 14 residues. CDR3 DNA sequence: TGTGCCAGCAGCCCCCACATGGCGGAAACTGAAGCTTTCTTT. It codes for CASSPHMAETEAFF.

The chain joins TRBV28 to TRBJ2-7; 7 bases fit TRBD1. Germline CDR1 MDHEN, CDR2 SYDVKM. The CDR3 sequence is 12 residues long. V dropped 10 bases and J dropped 2; count of bases not matched to a gene: 5. The CDR3 reads CATRDSAYEQYF. The CDR3 bases are TGTGCCACCCGGGACAGCGCCTACGAGCAGTACTTC.

V usage is TRBV27 and J usage is TRBJ1-2, with TRBD1 as a possible D gene (6 bases). The CDR3 is 13 residues long. Germline-derived CDR1 and CDR2 are MNHEY and SMNVEV (reference sequence). Trimming took 7 bases from V and 4 from J, leaving 13 bases between them. CDR3 protein: CASKLTGPYGYTF. The CDR3 DNA follows: TGTGCCAGCAAACTGACAGGTCCCTATGGCTACACCTTC.

This chain links TRBV6-5 with TRBJ2-7, with TRBD1 matching 9 bases. Germline values: CDR1 MNHEY, CDR2 SVGAGI. The CDR3 is made up of 15 amino acids. V was pared by 1 base and J by 9 bases, with 10 bases of the junction left unmatched. The chain's CDR3 is CASSYYGTGQIVQYF. In nucleotides, the CDR3 is TGTGCCAGCAGTTACTACGGGACAGGGCAAATTGTGCAGTACTTC.

J is TRBJ1-4 and V is TRBV4-1, with TRBD1 matching 10 bases. V lost 4 bases, J lost 5 bases, and 13 bases stayed unmatched. Per germline, CDR1 MGHRA and CDR2 YSYEKL. The CDR3 extends over 18 amino acids. CDR3 protein: CASSPDRGLSTKNEKLFF. The CDR3 DNA sequence: TGCGCCAGCAGCCCAGACAGGGGGCTGTCCACCAAGAATGAAAAACTGTTTTTT.

As DNA, the CDR3 is TGTGCCAGCAGTTTAGTATCCACTGAAGCTTTCTTT. Protein product: CASSLVSTEAFF. The chain carries TRBV28 and TRBJ1-1; D is unresolved. Trimming removed 2 bases at V and 4 bases at J, with 5 bases between. The CDR3 spans 12 residues. Germline assignment: CDR1 MDHEN and CDR2 SYDVKM.

The chain couples TRBV13 to TRBJ2-7, with TRBD2 matching over 11 bases. CDR1 and CDR2 from the germline V gene are PRHDT and FYEKMQ (reference sequence). The CDR3 is 13 amino acids. Trimming removed 9 bases from V and 3 bases from J; junction bases left unmatched: 4. CDR3 loop: CASSGRENYEQYF. CDR3 DNA sequence: TGTGCCAGTAGCGGGAGGGAGAACTACGAGCAGTACTTC. Variable domain in full (rest from reference TRBV13 and TRBJ2-7): AAGVIQSPRHLIKEKRETATLKCYPIPRHDTVYWYQQGPGQDPQFLISFYEKMQSDKGSIPDRFSAQQFSDYHSELNMSSLELGDSALYFCASSGRENYEQYFGPGTRLTVT.

This rearrangement joins TRBV10-1 to TRBJ1-1; no reliable D call. The CDR3 contains 13 residues. V was trimmed by 6 bases and J by 1 base, leaving 9 bases between them. Per germline, CDR1 WNHNN and CDR2 SYGVQD (reference sequence). For the CDR3, the DNA is TGCGCCAGCAGGCCAACAGCGAACACTGAAGCTTTCTTT. It codes for CASRPTANTEAFF.

The V gene is TRBV4-3, the J gene TRBJ2-1, with 8 bases lining up with TRBD2. V trimming: 1 base; J trimming: 10 bases; junction bases outside the gene matches: 18. CDR3 length: 18 residues. The germline V gene has CDR1 LGHNA and CDR2 YSLEER. The CDR3 nucleotides are TGCGCCAGCAGCCAAGTGCAGGGCGGACTAGCCCTTGGGTGGGAGCAGTTCTTC. It yields the protein CASSQVQGGLALGWEQFF.

The V call is TRBV28, the J call TRBJ2-2; TRBD1 is a possible D gene (6 bases). Trimming removed 6 bases at V and 3 bases at J, with 11 bases between. Germline assignment: CDR1 MDHEN and CDR2 SYDVKM. The CDR3 has 14 residues. The CDR3 coding sequence is TGTGCCAGCAGACCCCCAGGGGACACCGGGGAGCTGTTTTTT. The encoded protein is CASRPPGDTGELFF.

The chain combines TRBV19 with TRBJ1-1; 9 nucleotides match TRBD1. Germline V CDR1 and CDR2: LNHDA, SQIVND (reference sequence). The CDR3 consists of 14 residues. With 7 bases clipped from V and 1 base from J, the junction kept 4 bases outside the gene matches. The CDR3 here is CASTADRGNTEAFF. The CDR3 DNA is TGTGCCAGTACCGCGGACAGGGGGAACACTGAAGCTTTCTTT.

The chain is built from TRBV28 and TRBJ1-1, with a tentative D call TRBD1 (5 bases). Germline V CDR1 and CDR2: MDHEN, SYDVKM. Trimming took 5 bases from V and 8 from J, leaving 12 bases between them. This CDR3 spans 12 amino acids. For the CDR3, the DNA is TGTGCCAGCAGTCCGCTATACAGGGAAGCTTTCTTT. It is translated as CASSPLYREAFF. Full variable domain (outside the CDR3, taken from reference TRBV28 and TRBJ1-1): DVKVTQSSRYLVKRTGEKVFLECVQDMDHENMFWYRQDPGLGLRLIYFSYDVKMKEKGDIPEGYSVSREKKERFSLILESASTNQTSMYLCASSPLYREAFFGQGTRLTVV.

The CDR3 protein is CASRAVYEQYF. CDR3 sequence (DNA): TGTGCCAGCAGGGCGGTCTACGAGCAGTACTTC. This sequence joins TRBV25-1 and TRBJ2-7; D ambiguous. The V end lost 6 bases, the J end lost 3 bases, and 6 bases lay between the germline ends. Germline V gene data show CDR1 as MGHDK and CDR2 as SYGVNS. CDR3 length: 11 amino acids.

The chain carries TRBV7-8 and TRBJ1-1; 7 positions match TRBD1. This CDR3 region has 13 residues. The ends lost 3 bases at V and 11 bases at J; junction bases unmatched: 9. Per germline, CDR1 SGHVS and CDR2 FQNEAQ. In DNA form, the CDR3 reads TGTGCCAGCAGCTTTTCCCGGGACAGCGTGGCTTTCTTT. It codes for CASSFSRDSVAFF.

This chain joins TRBV5-1 and TRBJ1-1; D may be TRBD1 (5 bases). V dropped 4 bases and J dropped 1 base, with 8 bases sitting between them. Looked up from germline, CDR1 is SGHRS and CDR2 is YFSETQ. The CDR3 loop spans 13 amino acids. CDR3 bases: TGCGCCAGCAGCGCTACAGGGAACACTGAAGCTTTCTTT. This codes for CASSATGNTEAFF.

V usage is TRBV5-1 and J usage is TRBJ1-4; 7 bases agree with TRBD1. CDR1 is SGHRS and CDR2 is YFSETQ in the germline V gene. With V trimmed by 4 bases and J by 2 bases, 8 bases remained unmatched. CDR3 length: 16 amino acids. CDR3: CASSRTGGGTNEKLFF. Here the CDR3 DNA reads TGCGCCAGCAGCCGGACAGGTGGAGGCACTAATGAAAAACTGTTTTTT.

The chain recombines TRBV6-1 with TRBJ1-5; tentatively, D is TRBD1 (6 bases). With 2 bases removed from V and 2 bases from J, the gap between germline ends came to 16 bases. Germline V CDR1 and CDR2: MNHNS, SASEGT. CDR3 length: 17 residues. CDR3 DNA sequence: TGTGCCAGCAGTGAACGGTTGGGGGCGTATGGCAATCAGCCCCAGCATTTT. This encodes CASSERLGAYGNQPQHF.

This chain connects TRBV7-3 to TRBJ1-4, with D maybe TRBD1 (5 bases). Germline values: CDR1 SGHTA, CDR2 FQGTGA. Trimming left V 2 bases short and J 8 bases short, with 15 bases between. The CDR3 length is 15 residues. CDR3 nucleotide sequence: TGTGCCAGCAGCTTATTAGCAGGGCCTGGGGAAAAACTGTTTTTT. The encoded protein is CASSLLAGPGEKLFF.

This chain joins TRBV7-2 and TRBJ1-2, with D perhaps matching TRBD1 (6 bases). Trimming took 5 bases from V and 2 from J, leaving 9 bases between them. This CDR3 is 13 amino acids long. Germline CDR1 and CDR2: SGHTA and FQGNSA. In nucleotides, the CDR3 is TGTGCCAGCAGCCGACAGGAAAACTATGGCTACACCTTC. This encodes CASSRQENYGYTF.

The chain links TRBV28 to TRBJ1-1; TRBD1 might be the D (6 bases). V lost 3 bases and J 7 bases, leaving 15 bases between the germline ends. CDR1 and CDR2 (germline): MDHEN, SYDVKM. CDR3 length equals 14 residues. CDR3 region: CASSFAIRDNEAFF. CDR3 nucleotides: TGTGCCAGCAGTTTCGCCATCCGGGACAATGAAGCTTTCTTT.

V usage is TRBV19 and J usage is TRBJ2-7; 10 positions agree with TRBD2. CDR1 is LNHDA and CDR2 is SQIVND in the germline V gene (reference sequence). This CDR3 is 15 amino acids long. V gave up 3 bases and J gave up 1 base; unmatched junction bases: 3. CDR3 sequence: CASSISAGGSYEQYF. The CDR3 DNA is TGTGCCAGTAGTATTTCAGCGGGGGGGTCCTACGAGCAGTACTTC.

The chain recombines TRBV6-5 with TRBJ1-5; possibly TRBD1 for D (6 bases). Germline V gene data show CDR1 as MNHEY and CDR2 as SVGAGI. CDR3 length: 15 residues. The V gene lost 5 bases and the J gene lost 5 bases, with 16 bases spanning the gap. The CDR3 region has the DNA TGTGCCAGCAGTCCGGGGGCGGGGGCGGATCAGCCCCAGCATTTT. Amino acids: CASSPGAGADQPQHF.

The J gene is TRBJ1-2, the V gene TRBV2; D is perhaps TRBD1 (6 bases). This CDR3 comprises 12 residues. The germline CDR1 and CDR2 sequences are SNHLY and FYNNEI. Trimming took off 5 bases at V and 4 bases at J, with 8 bases between the two ends. The CDR3 loop reads CASSIRGYGYTF. CDR3 sequence (DNA): TGTGCCAGCAGTATCAGGGGCTATGGCTACACCTTC.

This chain connects TRBV5-4 to TRBJ1-6, with D perhaps matching TRBD1 (5 bases). Trimming stripped 3 bases from V and 8 bases from J, with 12 bases between. The germline V gene encodes CDR1 SGHNT and CDR2 YYREEE (reference sequence). This CDR3 has 14 residues. Written as DNA, the CDR3 is TGTGCCAGCAGCTCCGCAGGGCCACATTCACCCCTCCACTTT. It codes for CASSSAGPHSPLHF.

The chain combines TRBV6-6 with TRBJ2-4; D possibly corresponds to TRBD2 (6 bases). The CDR3 consists of 15 residues. Looked up from germline, CDR1 is MNHNY and CDR2 is SVGAGI (reference sequence). Between the trimmed V and J ends, which lost 7 bases and 1 base, there was a span of 14 bases. The CDR3 coding sequence is TGTGCCAGCAAGGGGACGGAGGGGGCCAAAAACATTCAGTACTTC. Translated: CASKGTEGAKNIQYF.